This T cell receptor beta chain was recorded in a study of glioma-infiltrating T cells. Points from the study as a whole: Above-expected tissue-blood divergence occurred in all gliomas, most in low-grade ones.

The iRepertoire nested amplicon-rescue multiplex PCR amplified TCR alpha and beta CDR3s from RNA. One-step reverse transcription and amplification started from around 100-400 ng of tissue mRNA or PBMC total RNA. TCRdb re-called the multiplex PCR reads with MiXCR, one entry per CDR3 protein. Here the sample spans about 410,000 distinct CDR3 sequences, more than 35% being singletons. Germline CDR1 and CDR2: SGHTS and YDEGEE. The CDR3 loop spans 14 amino acids. Comments on this clonotype: The target antigen is unknown. The junction differs from germline at one of its ends, possibly a read error.

This TCR came from a human donor with low-grade glioma or glioblastoma, undergoing nonglioma brain surgery, or in good health (not recorded which). The chain carries TRBV5-8 and TRBJ1-5, with D possibly TRBD1 on 6 matching bases. What was sequenced was glioma tissue, nonneoplastic brain tissue, or PBMCs (not recorded which). The CDR3 loop reads CASNPGQGNQSQHF. The CDR3 nucleotides are TGTGCCAGCAACCCGGGGCAGGGGAATCAGTCCCAGCATTTT.